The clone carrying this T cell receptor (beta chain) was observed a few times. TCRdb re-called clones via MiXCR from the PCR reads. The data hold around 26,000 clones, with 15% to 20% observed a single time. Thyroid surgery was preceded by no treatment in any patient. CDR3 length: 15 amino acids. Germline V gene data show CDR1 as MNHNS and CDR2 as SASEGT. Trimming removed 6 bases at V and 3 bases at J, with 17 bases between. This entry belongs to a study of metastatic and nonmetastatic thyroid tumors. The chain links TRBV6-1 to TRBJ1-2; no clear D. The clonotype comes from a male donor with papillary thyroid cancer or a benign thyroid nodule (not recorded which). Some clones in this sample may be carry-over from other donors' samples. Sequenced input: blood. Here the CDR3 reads CASSQASTGYYGYTF. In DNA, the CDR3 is TGTGCCAGCAGCCAAGCCTCGACGGGCTACTATGGCTACACCTTC.